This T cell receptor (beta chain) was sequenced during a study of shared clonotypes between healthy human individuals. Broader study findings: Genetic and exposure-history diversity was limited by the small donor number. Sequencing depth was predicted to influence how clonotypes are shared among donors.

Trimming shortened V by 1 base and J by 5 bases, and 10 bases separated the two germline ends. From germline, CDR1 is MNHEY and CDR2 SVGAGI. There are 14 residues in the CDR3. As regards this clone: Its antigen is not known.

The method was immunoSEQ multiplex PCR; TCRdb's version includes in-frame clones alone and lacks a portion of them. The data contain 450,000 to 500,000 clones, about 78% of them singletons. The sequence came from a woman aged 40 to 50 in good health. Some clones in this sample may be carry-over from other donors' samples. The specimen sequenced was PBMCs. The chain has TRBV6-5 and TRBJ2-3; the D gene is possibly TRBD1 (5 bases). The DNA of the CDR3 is TGTGCCAGCAGTTACTGGGGCTACCAAGATACGCAGTATTTT. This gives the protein CASSYWGYQDTQYF.